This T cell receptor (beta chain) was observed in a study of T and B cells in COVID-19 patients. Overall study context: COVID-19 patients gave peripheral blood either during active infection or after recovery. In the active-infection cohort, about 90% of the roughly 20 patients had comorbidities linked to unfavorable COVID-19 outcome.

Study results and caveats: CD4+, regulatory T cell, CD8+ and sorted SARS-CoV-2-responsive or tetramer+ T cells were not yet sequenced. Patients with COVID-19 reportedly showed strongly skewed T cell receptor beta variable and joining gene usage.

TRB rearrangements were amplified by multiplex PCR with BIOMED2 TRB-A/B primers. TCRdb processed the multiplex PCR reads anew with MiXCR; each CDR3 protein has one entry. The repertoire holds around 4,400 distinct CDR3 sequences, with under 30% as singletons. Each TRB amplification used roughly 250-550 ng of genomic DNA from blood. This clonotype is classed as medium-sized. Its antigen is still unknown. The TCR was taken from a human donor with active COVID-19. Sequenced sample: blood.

The CDR3 coding sequence is TGTGCCAGCAGCAGGGACAGTCGTAATGAAAAACTGTTTTTT. It translates to CASSRDSRNEKLFF. This chain links TRBV12-3 or TRBV12-4 with TRBJ1-4; 7 nucleotides line up with TRBD1. The CDR3 covers 14 residues. V shed 6 bases and J 4 bases; nucleotides not matched to a gene: 5.